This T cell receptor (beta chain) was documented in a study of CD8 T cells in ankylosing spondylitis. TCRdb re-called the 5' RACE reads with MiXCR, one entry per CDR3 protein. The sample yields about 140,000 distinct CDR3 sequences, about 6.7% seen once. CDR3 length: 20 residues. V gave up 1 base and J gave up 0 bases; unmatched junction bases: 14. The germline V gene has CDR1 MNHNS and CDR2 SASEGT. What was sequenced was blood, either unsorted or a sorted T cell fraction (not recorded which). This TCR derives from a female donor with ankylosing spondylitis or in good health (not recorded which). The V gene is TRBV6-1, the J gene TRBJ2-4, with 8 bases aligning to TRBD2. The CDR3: CASSEGIAGGLSEAKNIQYF. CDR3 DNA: TGTGCCAGCAGTGAAGGGATCGCGGGGGGTCTTTCTGAAGCCAAAAACATTCAGTACTTC.